This T cell receptor beta chain was observed in a study of T-cell reconstitution after alpha-beta-depleted transplantation in children. Findings and caveats of the study: The origin of alpha-beta T cells about two months after transplant was reportedly several hundred expanded graft clones. There were some patients whose high TCRbeta diversity at day 60 came from surviving recipient T cells and thymic progenitors. T-cell numbers and diversity, one year after transplant, stemmed largely from T cells that were newly produced.

This clonotype occurred many times. The target antigen is unknown. The germline CDR1 and CDR2 sequences are MGHRA and YSYEKL. The CDR3 covers 19 residues. V was cut by 1 base and J by 9 bases, with 28 bases left in between. A TCRbeta library incorporating unique molecular identifiers was prepared. TCRdb analysed the PCR reads with MiXCR anew, one entry per CDR3 protein. The top ten hold about 0.79% of the sample, which has hundreds of thousands of distinct CDR3 sequences, approximately 14% seen once. The chain is built from TRBV4-1 and TRBJ1-5; D may be TRBD1 (6 bases). This clonotype was sampled from a girl aged 2 to 9 with congenital amegakaryocytic thrombocytopenia, due to receive a stem cell transplant. This material consisted of PBMCs, taken before TCRalphabeta/CD19-depleted stem cell transplant. In DNA, the CDR3 is TGCGCCAGCAGCCAAGCCCCCTTCTTAGGGACATCGGCTCTACGGCCCCAGCATTTT. It specifies CASSQAPFLGTSALRPQHF.